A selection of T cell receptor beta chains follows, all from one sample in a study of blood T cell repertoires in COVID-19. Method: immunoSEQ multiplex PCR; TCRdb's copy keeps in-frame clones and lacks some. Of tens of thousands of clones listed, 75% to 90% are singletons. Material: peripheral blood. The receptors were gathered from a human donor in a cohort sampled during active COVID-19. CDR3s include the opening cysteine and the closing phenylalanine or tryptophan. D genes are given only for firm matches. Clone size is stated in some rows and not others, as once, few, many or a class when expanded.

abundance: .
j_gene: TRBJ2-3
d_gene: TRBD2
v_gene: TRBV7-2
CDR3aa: CASSLSSGGRTDTQYF
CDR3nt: TGTGCCAGCAGCTTGTCTAGCGGGGGGAGAACAGATACGCAGTATTTT

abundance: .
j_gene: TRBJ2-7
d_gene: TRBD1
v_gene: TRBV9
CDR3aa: CASSAGGSTGGEQYF
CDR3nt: TGTGCCAGCAGCGCCGGGGGCTCAACAGGGGGCGAGCAGTACTTC

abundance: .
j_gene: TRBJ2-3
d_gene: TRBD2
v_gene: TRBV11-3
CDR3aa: CASSQRGGVADTQYF
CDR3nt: TGTGCCAGCAGCCAGAGGGGAGGGGTAGCCGATACGCAGTATTTT

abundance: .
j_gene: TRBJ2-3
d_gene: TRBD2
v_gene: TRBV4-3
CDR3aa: CASSQDLAGESDTQYF
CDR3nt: TGCGCCAGCAGCCAAGATCTAGCGGGGGAATCAGATACGCAGTATTTT

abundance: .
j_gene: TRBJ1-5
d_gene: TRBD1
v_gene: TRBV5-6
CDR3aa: CASSRRDRGRSQPQHF
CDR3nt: TGTGCCAGCAGCCGCCGGGACAGGGGGCGGAGTCAGCCCCAGCATTTT

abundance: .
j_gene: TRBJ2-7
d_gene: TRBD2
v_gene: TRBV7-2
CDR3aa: CASSLGLAGYEQYF
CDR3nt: TGTGCCAGCAGCTTAGGACTAGCGGGATACGAGCAGTACTTC

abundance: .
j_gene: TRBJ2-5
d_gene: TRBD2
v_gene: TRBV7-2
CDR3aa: CASSLGGLAGHTGTQYF
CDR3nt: TGTGCCAGCAGCTTAGGAGGACTAGCGGGCCACACGGGGACCCAGTACTTC

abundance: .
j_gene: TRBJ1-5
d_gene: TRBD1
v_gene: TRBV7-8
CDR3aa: CASSPSGTVNQPQHF
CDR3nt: TGTGCCAGCAGCCCTAGCGGGACAGTGAATCAGCCCCAGCATTTT

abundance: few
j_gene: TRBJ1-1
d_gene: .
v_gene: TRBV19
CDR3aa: CASSIGGLNTEAFF
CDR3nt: TGTGCCAGTAGTATCGGGGGGCTGAACACTGAAGCTTTCTTT

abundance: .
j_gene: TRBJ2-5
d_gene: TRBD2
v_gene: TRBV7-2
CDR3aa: CASSSRATSGIQTQYF
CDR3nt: TGTGCCAGCAGCTCCCGAGCGACTAGCGGGATTCAGACCCAGTACTTC

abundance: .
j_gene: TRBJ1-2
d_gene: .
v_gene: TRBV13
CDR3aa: CASSLGAGTVYGYTF
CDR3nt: TGTGCCAGCAGCTTAGGAGCGGGGACCGTATATGGCTACACCTTC

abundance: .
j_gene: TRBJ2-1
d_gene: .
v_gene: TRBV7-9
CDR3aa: CASSYTGEQFF
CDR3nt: TGTGCCAGCAGCTATACCGGGGAGCAGTTCTTC

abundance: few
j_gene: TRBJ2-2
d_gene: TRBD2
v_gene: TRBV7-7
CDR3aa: CASSREAGLGGELFF
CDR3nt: TGTGCCAGCAGCCGGGAGGCAGGGCTGGGCGGGGAGCTGTTTTTT

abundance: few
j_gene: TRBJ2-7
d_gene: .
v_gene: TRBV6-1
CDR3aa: CASSSGSYYEQYF
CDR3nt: TGTGCCAGCAGTTCGGGGAGCTACTACGAGCAGTACTTC

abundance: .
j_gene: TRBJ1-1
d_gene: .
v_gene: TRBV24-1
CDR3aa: CATRLVPQTEAFF
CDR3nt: TGTGCCACCAGGCTGGTTCCTCAGACTGAAGCTTTCTTT

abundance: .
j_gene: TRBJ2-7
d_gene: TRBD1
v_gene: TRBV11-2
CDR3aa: CASIGQGETSPWSYEQYF
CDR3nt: TGTGCCAGCATCGGACAGGGGGAAACTTCTCCCTGGTCCTACGAGCAGTACTTC

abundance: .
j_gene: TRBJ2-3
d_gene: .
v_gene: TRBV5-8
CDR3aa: CASSFSGSSTDTQYF
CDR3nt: TGTGCCAGCAGCTTTTCTGGGAGTAGCACAGATACGCAGTATTTT

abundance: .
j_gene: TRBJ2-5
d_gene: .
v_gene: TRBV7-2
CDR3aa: CASNPPGLDRETQYF
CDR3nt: TGTGCCAGCAACCCCCCAGGGCTAGACCGAGAGACCCAGTACTTC

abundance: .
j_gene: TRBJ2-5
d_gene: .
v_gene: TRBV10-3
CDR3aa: CAISEGPIGGETQYF
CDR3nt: TGTGCCATCAGTGAGGGACCCATCGGGGGAGAGACCCAGTACTTC

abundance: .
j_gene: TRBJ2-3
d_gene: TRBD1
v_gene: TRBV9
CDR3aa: CASSAPTGGGTDTQYF
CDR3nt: TGTGCCAGCAGCGCGCCGACAGGGGGCGGCACAGATACGCAGTATTTT

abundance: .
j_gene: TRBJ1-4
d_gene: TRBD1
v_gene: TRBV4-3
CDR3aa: CASSPQDRANEKLFF
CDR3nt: TGCGCCAGCAGCCCGCAAGACAGGGCCAATGAAAAACTGTTTTTT

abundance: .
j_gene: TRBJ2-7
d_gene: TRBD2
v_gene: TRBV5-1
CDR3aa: CASSPVPSGAGYEQYF
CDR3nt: TGCGCCAGCAGCCCCGTCCCCAGCGGGGCCGGGTACGAGCAGTACTTC

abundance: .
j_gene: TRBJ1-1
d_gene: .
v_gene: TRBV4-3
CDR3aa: CASSQEIQLNTEAFF
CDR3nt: TGCGCCAGCAGCCAAGAAATACAATTGAACACTGAAGCTTTCTTT